This T cell receptor (beta chain) was identified during a study of blood T cell repertoires in COVID-19. About the study: Nucleic acid was either cDNA or gDNA, and it came from T cells, B-cell-depleted T cells, or PBMCs.

Profiling relied on immunoSEQ multiplex PCR, and the TCRdb table lists in-frame clones only, not all of them. Among more than 110,000 clones, around 81% were seen once, and the ten largest hold approximately 3.8%. The sequenced material came from peripheral blood. The TCR comes from a woman aged 55-69 years with acute or convalescent COVID-19.

CDR3 protein: CSASREDTEAFF. The CDR3 region has the DNA TGCAGTGCTAGTAGGGAGGACACTGAAGCTTTCTTT. V and J are TRBV20-1 and TRBJ1-1; D uncertain. Germline V gene lookup returns CDR1 DFQATT and CDR2 SNEGSKA (reference sequence). The V gene lost 3 bases and the J gene lost 3 bases, with 8 bases spanning the gap. The CDR3 sequence is 12 residues long.